Described below is a single T cell receptor (beta chain) sequence and its context. What it recognizes is unknown. Each CDR3 protein is one row after TCRdb ran MiXCR on the reads. Among a few hundred thousand distinct CDR3 sequences listed, 15% to 20% were seen once. The data were taken from a study of T cell repertoires in cytomegalovirus infection. As for the study in general: CMV infection plus the matching HLA type was flagged by public TCR beta signatures. Study-wide points: Accumulated public TCR beta family frequency recognized individuals carrying CMV together with the relevant HLA.

Trimming left V 7 bases short and J 5 bases short, with 5 bases between. CDR3 size: 10 residues. Material: PBMCs. The rearrangement joins TRBV12-3 or TRBV12-4 to TRBJ2-5; D call uncertain. The origin of this receptor is a human donor in good health (CMV status not recorded). Some clones in this sample may be carry-over from other donors' samples. CDR3 coding DNA: TGTGCCAGCATCCGGGAGACCCAGTACTTC. It codes for CASIRETQYF.